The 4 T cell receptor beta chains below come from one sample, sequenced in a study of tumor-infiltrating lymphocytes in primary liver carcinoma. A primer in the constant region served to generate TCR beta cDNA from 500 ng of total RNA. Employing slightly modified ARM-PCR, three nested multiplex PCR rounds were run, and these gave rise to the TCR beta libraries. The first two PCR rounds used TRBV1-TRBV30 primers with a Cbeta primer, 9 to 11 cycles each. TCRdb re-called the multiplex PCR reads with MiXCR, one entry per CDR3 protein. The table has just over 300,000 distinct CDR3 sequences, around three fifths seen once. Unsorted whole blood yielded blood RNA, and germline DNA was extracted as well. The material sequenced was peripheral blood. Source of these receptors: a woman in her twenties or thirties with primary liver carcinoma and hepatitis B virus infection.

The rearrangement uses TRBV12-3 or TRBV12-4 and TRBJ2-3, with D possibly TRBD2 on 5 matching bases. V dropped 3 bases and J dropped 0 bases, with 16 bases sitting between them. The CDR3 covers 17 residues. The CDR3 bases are TGTGCCAGCAGTTTTGCGGGCACCCCTACTAGCACAGATACGCAGTATTTT. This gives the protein CASSFAGTPTSTDTQYF.

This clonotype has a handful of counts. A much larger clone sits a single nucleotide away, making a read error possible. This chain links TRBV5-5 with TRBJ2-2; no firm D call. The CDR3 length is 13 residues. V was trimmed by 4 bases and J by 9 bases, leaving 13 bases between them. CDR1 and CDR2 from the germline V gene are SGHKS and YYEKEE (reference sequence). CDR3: CASSATITRELFF. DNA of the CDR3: TGTGCCAGCAGCGCCACTATTACCAGGGAGCTGTTTTTT.

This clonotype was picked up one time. Here the CDR3 reads CASRSGPLLPTGELFF. Here the CDR3 DNA reads TGTGCCAGCAGGAGCGGACCTCTCTTGCCTACCGGGGAGCTGTTTTTT. This chain links TRBV5-5 with TRBJ2-2, with a possible D match to TRBD2 (5 bases). The CDR3 sequence is 16 residues long. Germline V lookup: CDR1 SGHKS, CDR2 YYEKEE (reference sequence). V shed 5 bases and J shed 5 bases, with 19 bases lying between them. Full variable domain (rest looked up from reference TRBV5-5 and TRBJ2-2): DAGVTQSPTHLIKTRGQQVTLRCSPISGHKSVSWYQQVLGQGPQFIFQYYEKEERGRGNFPDRFSARQFPNYSSELNVNALLLGDSALYLCASRSGPLLPTGELFFGEGSRLTVL.

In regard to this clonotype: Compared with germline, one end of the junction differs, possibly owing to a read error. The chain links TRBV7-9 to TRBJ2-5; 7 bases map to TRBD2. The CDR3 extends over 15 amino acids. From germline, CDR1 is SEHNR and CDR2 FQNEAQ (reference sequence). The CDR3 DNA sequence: TGTGTCAGCAGCTTAGGCGGGAGCCTTCAAGAGACCCAGTACTTC. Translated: CVSSLGGSLQETQYF.